The clone carrying this TCR beta chain showed up just a few times. An end of the junction differs from the germline gene, which may be a read error. This record comes from a study of cytomegalovirus exposure and HLA in healthy donors. The primer mix had 60 Vbeta and 13 Jbeta primers. Sequenced by immunoSEQ multiplex PCR; TCRdb stores in-frame clones only, minus some. This sample carries about 60,000 clones, 77% of them seen once, and the ten largest clones take around 2.5%. The clonotype was recovered from a female donor in good health and CMV-seronegative. Sequenced sample: PBMCs.

Written as DNA, the CDR3 is TGTGCTAGCAGCTTAGGGACAGCGAACACCGGGGAGCTGTTTTTT. It translates to CASSLGTANTGELFF. The V call is TRBV7-7, the J call TRBJ2-2; 7 bases line up with TRBD1. Germline V gene data show CDR1 as SSHAT and CDR2 as FNYEAQ (reference sequence). CDR3 size: 15 residues. Together with reference TRBV7-7 and TRBJ2-2, the CDR3 gives the full variable domain: GAGVSQSPRYKVTKRGQDVTLRCDPISSHATLYWYQQALGQGPEFLTYFNYEAQPDKSGLPSDRFSAERPEGSISTLTIQRTEQRDSAMYRCASSLGTANTGELFFGEGSRLTVL.